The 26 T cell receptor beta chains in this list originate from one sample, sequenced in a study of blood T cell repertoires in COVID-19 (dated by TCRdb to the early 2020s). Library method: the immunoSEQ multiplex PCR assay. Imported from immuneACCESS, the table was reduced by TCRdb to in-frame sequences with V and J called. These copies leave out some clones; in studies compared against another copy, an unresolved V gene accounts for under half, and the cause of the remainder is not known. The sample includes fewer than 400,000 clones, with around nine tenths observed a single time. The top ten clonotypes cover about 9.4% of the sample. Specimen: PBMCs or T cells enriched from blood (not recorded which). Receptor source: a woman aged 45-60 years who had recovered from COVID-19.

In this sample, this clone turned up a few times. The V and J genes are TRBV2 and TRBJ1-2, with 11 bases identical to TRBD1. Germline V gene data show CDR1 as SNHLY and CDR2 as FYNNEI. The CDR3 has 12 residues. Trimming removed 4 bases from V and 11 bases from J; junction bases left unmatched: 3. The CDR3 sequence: CASSGDRGSYTF. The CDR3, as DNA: TGTGCCAGCAGTGGGGACAGGGGGTCTTACACCTTC.

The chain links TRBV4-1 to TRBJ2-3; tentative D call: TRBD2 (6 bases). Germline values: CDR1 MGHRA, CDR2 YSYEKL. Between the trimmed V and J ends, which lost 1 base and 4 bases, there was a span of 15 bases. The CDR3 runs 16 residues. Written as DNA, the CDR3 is TGCGCCAGCAGCCAAGGGGCCCGGGCGGGGCCAGATACGCAGTATTTT. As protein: CASSQGARAGPDTQYF.

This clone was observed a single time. The CDR3 DNA is TGTGCCAGCTCGCCGGACACTGAAAATTCACCCCTCCACTTT. Its translation is CASSPDTENSPLHF. The gene calls are TRBV18 and TRBJ1-6, with D possibly matching TRBD1 (5 bases). V was cut by 6 bases and J by 7 bases, with 13 bases left in between. CDR1 and CDR2 from the germline V gene are KGHSH and LQKENI. The CDR3 has 14 amino acids.

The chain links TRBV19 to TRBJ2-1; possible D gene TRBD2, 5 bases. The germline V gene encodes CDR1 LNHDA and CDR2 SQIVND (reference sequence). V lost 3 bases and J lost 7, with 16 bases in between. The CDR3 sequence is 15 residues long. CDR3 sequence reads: CASSIPSGRRNEQFF. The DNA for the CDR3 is TGTGCCAGTAGTATTCCCTCCGGTAGGAGGAATGAGCAGTTCTTC.

The CDR3, as DNA: TGTGCCAGCAGCGGGGGGGAGTACACAGATACGCAGTATTTT. This gives the protein CASSGGEYTDTQYF. The J gene is TRBJ2-3, the V gene TRBV9; D possibly corresponds to TRBD2 (6 bases). Germline CDR1 is SGDLS and CDR2 is YYNGEE. V dropped 3 bases and J dropped 2 bases, with 10 bases sitting between them. This CDR3 is 14 amino acids long.

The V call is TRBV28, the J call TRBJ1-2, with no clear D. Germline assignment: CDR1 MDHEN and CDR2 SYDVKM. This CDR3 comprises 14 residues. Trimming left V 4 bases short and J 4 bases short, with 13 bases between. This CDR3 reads CASSSPHSGYGYTF. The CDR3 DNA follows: TGTGCCAGCAGTTCCCCCCACAGTGGCTATGGCTACACCTTC.

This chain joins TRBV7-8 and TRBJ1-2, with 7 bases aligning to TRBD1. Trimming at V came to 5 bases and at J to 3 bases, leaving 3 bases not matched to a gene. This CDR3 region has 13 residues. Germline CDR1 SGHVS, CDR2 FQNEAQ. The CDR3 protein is CASSDGTDYGYTF. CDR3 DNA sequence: TGTGCCAGCAGCGACGGGACAGACTATGGCTACACCTTC. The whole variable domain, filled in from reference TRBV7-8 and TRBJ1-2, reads GAGVSQSPRYKVAKRGQDVALRCDPISGHVSLFWYQQALGQGPEFLTYFQNEAQLDKSGLPSDRFFAERPEGSVSTLKIQRTQQEDSAVYLCASSDGTDYGYTFGSGTRLTVV.

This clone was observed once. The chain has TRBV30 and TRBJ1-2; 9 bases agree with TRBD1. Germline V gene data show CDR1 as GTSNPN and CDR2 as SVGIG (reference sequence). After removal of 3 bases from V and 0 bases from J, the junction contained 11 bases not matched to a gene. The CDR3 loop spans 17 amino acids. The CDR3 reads CAWSKGQGSRANYGYTF. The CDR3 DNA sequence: TGTGCCTGGAGCAAGGGACAGGGATCCAGAGCTAACTATGGCTACACCTTC.

In nucleotides, the CDR3 is TGCGCCAGCAGCACCGGACAGGGGATAAATACCGGGGAGCTGTTTTTT. Translating it yields CASSTGQGINTGELFF. This sequence joins TRBV5-1 and TRBJ2-2; 9 nucleotides line up with TRBD1. This CDR3 has 16 amino acids. Germline assignment: CDR1 SGHRS and CDR2 YFSETQ. V lost 4 bases and J lost 5; bases outside the gene matches: 9.

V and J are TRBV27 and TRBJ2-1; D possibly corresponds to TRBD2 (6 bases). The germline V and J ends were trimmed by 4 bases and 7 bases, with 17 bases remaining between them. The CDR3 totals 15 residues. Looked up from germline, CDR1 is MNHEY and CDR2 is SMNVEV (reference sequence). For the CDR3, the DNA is TGTGCCAGCAGTTGGGGGGAGTTGAATCAGAATGAGCAGTTCTTC. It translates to CASSWGELNQNEQFF.

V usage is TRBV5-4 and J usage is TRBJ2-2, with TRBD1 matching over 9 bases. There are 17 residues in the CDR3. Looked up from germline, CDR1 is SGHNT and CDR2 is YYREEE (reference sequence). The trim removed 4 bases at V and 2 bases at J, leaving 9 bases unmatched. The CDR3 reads CASSPRGGQGNTGELFF. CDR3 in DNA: TGTGCCAGCAGCCCTCGCGGGGGACAGGGAAACACCGGGGAGCTGTTTTTT.

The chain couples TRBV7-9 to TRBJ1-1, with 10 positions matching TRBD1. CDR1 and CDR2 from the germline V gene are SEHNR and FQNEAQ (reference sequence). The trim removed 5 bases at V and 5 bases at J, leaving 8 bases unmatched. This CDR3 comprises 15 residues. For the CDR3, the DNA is TGTGCCAGCAGCAACCGGGACAGGGGAATAACTGAAGCTTTCTTT. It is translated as CASSNRDRGITEAFF.

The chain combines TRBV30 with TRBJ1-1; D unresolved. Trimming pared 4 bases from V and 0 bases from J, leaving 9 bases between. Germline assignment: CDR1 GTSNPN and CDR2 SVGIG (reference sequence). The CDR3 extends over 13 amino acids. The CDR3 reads CAWNEFLNTEAFF. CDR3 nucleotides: TGTGCCTGGAACGAGTTTCTGAACACTGAAGCTTTCTTT.

CDR3 sequence reads: CASTQSRGWSYGYTF. The CDR3 region has the DNA TGTGCCAGTACCCAAAGTAGGGGTTGGAGCTATGGCTACACCTTC. J is TRBJ1-2 and V is TRBV19; tentative D call: TRBD1 (5 bases). The CDR3 is 15 residues long. Germline loops: CDR1 LNHDA, CDR2 SQIVND (reference sequence). The V end was cut by 7 bases, the J end by 4 bases, with 19 bases between.

CDR3 in amino acids: CASKEPYIGNQPQHF. CDR3 in DNA: TGTGCCAGTAAGGAGCCCTATATTGGCAATCAGCCCCAGCATTTT. The V gene is TRBV19, the J gene TRBJ1-5; D remains ambiguous. The germline V gene encodes CDR1 LNHDA and CDR2 SQIVND (reference sequence). This CDR3 has 15 residues. Trimming shortened V by 7 bases and J by 2 bases, and 15 bases separated the two germline ends.

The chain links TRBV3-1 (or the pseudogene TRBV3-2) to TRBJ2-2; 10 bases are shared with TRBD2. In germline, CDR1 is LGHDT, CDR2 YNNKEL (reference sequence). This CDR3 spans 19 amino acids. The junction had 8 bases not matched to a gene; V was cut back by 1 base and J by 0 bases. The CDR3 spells CASSQGGLAGAANTGELFF. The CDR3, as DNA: TGTGCCAGCAGCCAAGGGGGCCTAGCGGGGGCCGCGAACACCGGGGAGCTGTTTTTT.

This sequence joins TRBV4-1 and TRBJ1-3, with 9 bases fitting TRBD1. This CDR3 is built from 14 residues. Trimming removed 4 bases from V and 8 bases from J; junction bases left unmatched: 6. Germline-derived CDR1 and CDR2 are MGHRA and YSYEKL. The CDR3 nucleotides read TGCGCCAGCAGCCCCCGGACAGGGGCCGACACCATATATTTT. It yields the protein CASSPRTGADTIYF.

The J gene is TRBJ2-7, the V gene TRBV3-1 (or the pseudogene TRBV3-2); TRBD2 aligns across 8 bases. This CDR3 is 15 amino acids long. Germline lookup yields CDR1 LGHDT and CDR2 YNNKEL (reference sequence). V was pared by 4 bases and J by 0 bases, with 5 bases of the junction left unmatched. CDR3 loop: CASSLGTSGSYEQYF. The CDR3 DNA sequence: TGTGCCAGCAGCCTCGGTACTAGCGGCTCCTACGAGCAGTACTTC.

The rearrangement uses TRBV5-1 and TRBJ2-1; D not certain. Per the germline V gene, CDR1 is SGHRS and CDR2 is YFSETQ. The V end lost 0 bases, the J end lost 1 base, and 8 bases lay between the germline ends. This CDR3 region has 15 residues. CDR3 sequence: CASSLAPESYNEQFF. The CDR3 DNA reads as TGCGCCAGCAGCTTGGCCCCAGAATCCTACAATGAGCAGTTCTTC. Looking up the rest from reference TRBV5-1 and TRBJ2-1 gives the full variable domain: KAGVTQTPRYLIKTRGQQVTLSCSPISGHRSVSWYQQTPGQGLQFLFEYFSETQRNKGNFPGRFSGRQFSNSRSEMNVSTLELGDSALYLCASSLAPESYNEQFFGPGTRLTVL.

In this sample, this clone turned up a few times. CDR3 nucleotide sequence: TGTGCCAGCAGCTTACAACTGATTTACAATGAGCAGTTCTTC. Protein: CASSLQLIYNEQFF. V usage is TRBV7-9 and J usage is TRBJ2-1; unclear D gene. The CDR3 length is 14 residues. V lost 2 bases to trimming and J lost 4 bases, with 9 bases between them. The germline V gene has CDR1 SEHNR and CDR2 FQNEAQ (reference sequence).

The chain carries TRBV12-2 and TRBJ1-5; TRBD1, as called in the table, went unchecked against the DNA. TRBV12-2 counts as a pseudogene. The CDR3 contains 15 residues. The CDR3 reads CASRRFQGRNQPQHF. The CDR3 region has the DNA TGTGCAAGTCGCAGGTTCCAGGGAAGAAATCAGCCCCAGCATTTT.

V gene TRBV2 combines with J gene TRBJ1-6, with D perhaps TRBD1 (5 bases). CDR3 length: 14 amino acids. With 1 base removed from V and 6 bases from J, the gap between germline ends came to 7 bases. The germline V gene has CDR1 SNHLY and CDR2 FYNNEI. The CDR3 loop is CASSEDRINSPLHF. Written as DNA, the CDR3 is TGTGCCAGCAGTGAAGACAGGATTAATTCACCCCTCCACTTT.

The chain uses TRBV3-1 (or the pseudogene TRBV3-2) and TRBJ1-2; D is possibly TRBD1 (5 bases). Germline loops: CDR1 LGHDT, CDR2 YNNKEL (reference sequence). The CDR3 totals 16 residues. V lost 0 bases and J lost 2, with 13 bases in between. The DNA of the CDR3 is TGTGCCAGCAGCCAAGATCTGGGGCAGAAAAACTATGGCTACACCTTC. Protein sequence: CASSQDLGQKNYGYTF.

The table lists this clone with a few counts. In nucleotides, the CDR3 is TGTGCCAGCAGCCCACGGGACTACTCCTACAATGAGCAGTTCTTC. This gives the protein CASSPRDYSYNEQFF. This chain uses TRBV7-9 with TRBJ2-1, with TRBD2 matching 7 bases. V lost 5 bases and J lost 0; bases outside the gene matches: 4. CDR3 length: 15 amino acids. Germline CDR1 is SEHNR and CDR2 is FQNEAQ (reference sequence).

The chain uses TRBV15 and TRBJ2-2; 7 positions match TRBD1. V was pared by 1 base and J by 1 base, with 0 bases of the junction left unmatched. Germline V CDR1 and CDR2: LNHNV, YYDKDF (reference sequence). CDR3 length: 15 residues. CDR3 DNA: TGTGCCACCAGCAGAGGGACAGGGAACACCGGGGAGCTGTTTTTT. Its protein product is CATSRGTGNTGELFF.

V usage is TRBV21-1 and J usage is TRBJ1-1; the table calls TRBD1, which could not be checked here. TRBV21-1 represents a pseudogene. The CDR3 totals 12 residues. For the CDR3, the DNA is TGTGCCAGCGGGACAGAGAACACTGAAGCTTTCTTT. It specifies CASGTENTEAFF.